This TCR beta chain was observed in a study of cytomegalovirus exposure and HLA in healthy donors. The V end lost 0 bases, the J end lost 1 base, and 7 bases lay between the germline ends. The CDR3 has 15 amino acids. Germline assignment: CDR1 SGHDN and CDR2 FVKESK. It was with 60 Vbeta and 13 Jbeta primers that the PCR ran. Repertoires were generated with immunoSEQ multiplex PCR, while TCRdb's copy carries only in-frame clones and drops some. The table has more than 95,000 clones, 81% seen once. This chain uses TRBV14 with TRBJ2-1; the D is unclear. The TCR comes from a man between 18 and 29 years old in good health and CMV-seronegative. The sequenced material came from PBMCs. The CDR3 DNA sequence: TGTGCCAGCAGCCAAGACCCAAATTCCTACAATGAGCAGTTCTTC. It specifies CASSQDPNSYNEQFF. The whole variable domain, remainder taken from reference TRBV14 and TRBJ2-1, is EAGVTQFPSHSVIEKGQTVTLRCDPISGHDNLYWYRRVMGKEIKFLLHFVKESKQDESGMPNNRFLAERTGGTYSTLKVQPAELEDSGVYFCASSQDPNSYNEQFFGPGTRLTVL.